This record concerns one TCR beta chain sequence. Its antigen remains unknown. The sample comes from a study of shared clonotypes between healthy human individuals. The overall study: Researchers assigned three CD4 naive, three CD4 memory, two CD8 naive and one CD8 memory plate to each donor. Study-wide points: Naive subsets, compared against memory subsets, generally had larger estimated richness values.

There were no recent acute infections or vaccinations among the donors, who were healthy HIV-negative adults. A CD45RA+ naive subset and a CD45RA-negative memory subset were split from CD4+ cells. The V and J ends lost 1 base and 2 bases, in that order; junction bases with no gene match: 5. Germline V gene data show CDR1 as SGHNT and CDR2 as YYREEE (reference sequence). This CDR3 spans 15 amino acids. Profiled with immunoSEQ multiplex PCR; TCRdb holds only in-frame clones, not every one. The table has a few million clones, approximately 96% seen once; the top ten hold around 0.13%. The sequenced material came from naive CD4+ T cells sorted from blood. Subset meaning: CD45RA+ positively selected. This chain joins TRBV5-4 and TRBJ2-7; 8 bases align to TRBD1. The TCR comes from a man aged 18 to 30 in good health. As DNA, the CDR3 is TGTGCCAGCAGCTTGTCGGGGACAGGAGCCTACGAGCAGTACTTC. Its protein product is CASSLSGTGAYEQYF.